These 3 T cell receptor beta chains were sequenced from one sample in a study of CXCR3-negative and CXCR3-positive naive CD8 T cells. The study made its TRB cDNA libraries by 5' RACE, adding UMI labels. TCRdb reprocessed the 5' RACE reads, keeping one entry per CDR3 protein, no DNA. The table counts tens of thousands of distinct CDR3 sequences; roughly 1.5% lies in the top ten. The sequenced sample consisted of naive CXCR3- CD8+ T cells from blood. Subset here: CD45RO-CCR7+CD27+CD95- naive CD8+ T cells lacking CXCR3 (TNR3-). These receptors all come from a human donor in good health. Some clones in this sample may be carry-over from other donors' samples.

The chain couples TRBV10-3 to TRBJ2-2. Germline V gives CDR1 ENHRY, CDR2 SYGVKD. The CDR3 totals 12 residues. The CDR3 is CAIMDNEGELFF.

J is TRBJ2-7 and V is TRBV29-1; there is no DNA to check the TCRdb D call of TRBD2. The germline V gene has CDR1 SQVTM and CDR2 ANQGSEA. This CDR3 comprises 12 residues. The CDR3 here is CSVGMAYYEQYF.

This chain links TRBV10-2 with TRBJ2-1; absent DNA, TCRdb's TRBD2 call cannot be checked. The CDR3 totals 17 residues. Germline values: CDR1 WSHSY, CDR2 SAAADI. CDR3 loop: CASIGLAGGPRPNEQFF.